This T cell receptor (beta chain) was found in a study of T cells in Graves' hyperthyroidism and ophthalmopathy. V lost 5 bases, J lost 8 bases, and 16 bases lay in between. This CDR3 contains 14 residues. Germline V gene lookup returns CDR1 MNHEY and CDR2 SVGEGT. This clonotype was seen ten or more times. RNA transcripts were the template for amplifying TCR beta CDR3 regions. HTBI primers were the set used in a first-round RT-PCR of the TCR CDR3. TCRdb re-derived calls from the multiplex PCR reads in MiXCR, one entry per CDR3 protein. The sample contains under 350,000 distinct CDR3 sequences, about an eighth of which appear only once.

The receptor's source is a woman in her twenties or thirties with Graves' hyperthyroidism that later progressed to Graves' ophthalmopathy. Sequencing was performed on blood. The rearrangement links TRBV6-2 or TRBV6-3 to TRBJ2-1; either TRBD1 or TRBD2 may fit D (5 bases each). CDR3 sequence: CASSPGTPIDEQFF. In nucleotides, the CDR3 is TGTGCCAGCAGTCCCGGGACCCCGATCGATGAGCAGTTCTTC.